This TCR beta chain was obtained from a study of radiation and T cells in renal cell carcinoma (dated by TCRdb to 2018 to 2020). In the study overall: The samples were obtained from a clinical trial, where primary renal cell carcinomas were treated with 15 Gy stereotactic body radiation therapy and then removed by nephrectomy 4 weeks afterward. In total, approximately 55 samples, comprising approximately 26 tumors and some 27 peripheral blood samples, were subjected to TCR beta sequencing. In the approximately 58 samples combined, around 3.7 million unique CDR3 nucleotide sequences were found, encoding roughly 2.5 million unique CDR3 amino acid sequences. Study-wide findings and limitations: Because pretreatment tumor biopsies were not available, the study could not determine whether clonotypes were already present within the tumor at baseline. Because the trial had a single-armed design, the trial could not examine how radiation dose or scheduling affected the TCR repertoire. Dynamics of the blood repertoire were not tracked past 4 weeks after treatment. In blood, the top tumor clonotypes increased from baseline to 2 weeks after radiation and then shrank by 4 weeks, which suggests a temporary expansion of tumor-resident clones.

From the cysteine up to the phenylalanine, the CDR3 has a length of 15 residues. Just the 45-base CDR3 DNA is kept, in frame starting at base 1. CDR1 and CDR2, per the germline V gene, are SNHLY and FYNNEI. V has 3 bases trimmed and J has 3 bases trimmed; junction bases matching no gene number 4. Explained via the paper, the time point label denotes: blood 2 weeks post-SBRT. The treatment or condition label, as the study defines it: 15 Gy SBRT to primary tumor, nephrectomy 4 weeks later. To follow tumor-enriched clonotypes, serial peripheral blood was collected from radiation-treated patients at baseline and at 2 weeks and 4 weeks after SBRT. All patients had renal cell carcinoma with clear cell pathology. The QIAamp DNA Blood Mini Kit (Qiagen) was used to prepare genomic DNA for TCR sequencing. Samples were included in the analyses only if all quality control checks were passed. To note about this clone: The antigen this receptor binds is unknown. One base away there is no much larger clone; base qualities are not given.

TCR beta libraries were generated from genomic DNA with the immunoSEQ kit, following the manufacturer's recommendations. To prepare libraries, a first multiplex PCR with proprietary primers was run, followed by a second PCR that added unique barcodes, and a bead cleanup was done after each round. A kit-provided positive control reaction and a negative control reaction were included in every sample batch. The final libraries underwent checking on an Agilent 4200 TapeStation D1000 ScreenTape, volumetric pooling, and quantification by qPCR. Sequencing was performed on an Illumina NextSeq500 with a MidOutput 150-cycle cartridge, and 156 Read1 and 15 Index1 cycles were run with kit custom primers. The pooled library was loaded at approximately 0.95 pM with a 20% PhiX control spike-in. As for the original processing: Vendor-processed data were analyzed in R, with a clonotype defined as all T cells sharing the same CDR3 nucleotide sequence. For clone abundance analyses, frequencies were normalized to the 10,000 most abundant clones in each sample. Public T cell clones, averaging fewer than five per sample, were removed before analysis. A difference in abundance of at least 32-fold between compartments was used to define tumor-enriched and baseline blood-enriched clonotypes. Clonotypes expanded or contracted between blood time points were identified with a beta-binomial differential abundance model. Tumor-blood repertoire similarity was measured with the Baroni-Urbani and Buser coefficient, and groups were compared using two-tailed Wilcoxon tests in R. Entries here come from immuneACCESS through TCRdb and include only in-frame sequences with V and J called. Some clones fail to appear in such tables; in the studies checked, an unresolved V gene covers under half of the shortfall, and the cause of the remainder is unknown. V and J calls and clone size are as listed in that table; D and trimming were resolved from the DNA. Here the sample has 150,000 to 160,000 clones; roughly 87% occur a single time. The leading ten clones occupy approximately 12% of the sample.

The chain is assembled from TRBV2 and TRBJ1-2, and 10 bases in between align with TRBD1. The sample was blood, taken from a patient whose treatment included radiotherapy and nephrectomy. The receptor's source is a woman between 45 and 60 years old with renal cell carcinoma. The DNA reads TGTGCCAGCAGTGACCCCGGGACAGGGGACTATGGCTACACCTTC. This translates into CASSDPGTGDYGYTF.